These 3 T cell receptor beta chains share one sample of origin, sequenced in a study of CD8 T cells in Susac syndrome (dated by TCRdb to between 2017 and 2020). Library prep was done by the immunoSEQ multiplex PCR assay. RNA was extracted with the RNeasy kit and roughly 0.5 to 1 ug was reverse transcribed using random hexamers. Clones were called with MiXCR by TCRdb after fastp trimmed the public reads at Q25, and only in-frame beta chains were retained. Rows merge per CDR3 protein into single entries with the most common DNA and genes. For this sample there are approximately 120,000 distinct CDR3 sequences; 85% to 95% appear just once. Approximately 0.12% of the sample is in the top ten clones. Sequenced: CD8+ T cells from PBMCs. The receptors were sampled from a human donor in good health.

The V gene is TRBV20-1, the J gene TRBJ2-1; 8 bases fit TRBD1. CDR1 and CDR2 (germline): DFQATT, SNEGSKA (reference sequence). The V gene end was trimmed by 0 bases and the J gene end by 5 bases; junction bases not matched to a gene: 6. This CDR3 comprises 15 residues. The CDR3 here is CSARDLGTGDNEQFF. The CDR3 nucleotides are TGCAGTGCTAGAGATCTCGGGACAGGAGACAATGAGCAGTTCTTC.

CDR3 DNA: TGTGCCAGTAGTATAGTACAGGCCAAAAACATTCAGTACTTC. Translation: CASSIVQAKNIQYF. J is TRBJ2-4 and V is TRBV19, with D unresolved. The V gene's germline CDR1 is LNHDA and CDR2 SQIVND (reference sequence). Trimming cost V 1 base and J 1 base, with 5 bases left between them. The CDR3 extends over 14 amino acids. Looking up the rest from reference TRBV19 and TRBJ2-4 gives the full variable domain: DGGITQSPKYLFRKEGQNVTLSCEQNLNHDAMYWYRQDPGQGLRLIYYSQIVNDFQKGDIAEGYSVSREKKESFPLTVTSAQKNPTAFYLCASSIVQAKNIQYFGAGTRLSVL.

The chain employs TRBV3-1 and TRBJ2-2, with D uncertain. The ends were cut back, 3 bases at V and 6 bases at J, with 2 bases in the middle. Germline-derived CDR1 and CDR2 are LGHDT and YNNKEL (reference sequence). CDR3 size: 11 residues. The CDR3 protein is CASSQPGELFF. Written as DNA, the CDR3 is TGTGCCAGCAGCCAGCCCGGGGAGCTGTTTTTT.